The 23 T cell receptor beta chains below all came from one sample that was sequenced in a study. Tregs were sorted as CD4+CD25+CD127-/low cells. TCRdb redid the calling of the 5' RACE reads with MiXCR, one entry per CDR3 protein. The repertoire includes about 43,000 distinct CDR3 sequences, around 23% of them detected once, and roughly 4% sits in the top ten. Specimen: Tregs sorted from a lymph node. Source of these receptors: a female donor with breast cancer.

The table lists this clonotype with a few counts. The V and J genes are TRBV2 and TRBJ1-2; 7 bases align to TRBD1. The CDR3 spans 13 residues. The germline V gene encodes CDR1 SNHLY and CDR2 FYNNEI. With V trimmed by 8 bases and J by 4 bases, 7 bases remained unmatched. Here the CDR3 reads CASGTEDVYGYTF. CDR3 bases: TGTGCCAGCGGGACAGAGGATGTCTATGGCTACACCTTC.

This chain uses TRBV15 with TRBJ2-7; a weak D match, TRBD1 (5 bases). The germline gives CDR1 LNHNV, CDR2 YYDKDF (reference sequence). This CDR3 is built from 12 residues. V was trimmed by 1 base and J by 5 bases, leaving 6 bases between them. DNA for the CDR3: TGTGCCACCAGCAGAGCCAGGGACGAGCAGTACTTC. Amino acid sequence: CATSRARDEQYF.

This rearrangement joins TRBV12-3 or TRBV12-4 to TRBJ2-2; 12 bases line up with TRBD2. The CDR3 runs 19 residues. V dropped 6 bases and J dropped 2; count of bases not matched to a gene: 13. The CDR3 is CASSSDRGLAGFNTGELFF. CDR3 in DNA: TGTGCCAGCAGCTCGGACCGTGGACTAGCGGGATTTAACACCGGGGAGCTGTTTTTT.

A few counts support this clonotype. V and J are TRBV10-1 and TRBJ1-1; no definite D call. Germline V gene data show CDR1 as WNHNN and CDR2 as SYGVQD (reference sequence). Trimming took off 4 bases at V and 4 bases at J, with 19 bases between the two ends. This CDR3 has 16 amino acids. This CDR3 is CASSGPAHPTLTEAFF. The CDR3 DNA is TGCGCCAGCAGTGGGCCGGCGCATCCTACCCTCACTGAAGCTTTCTTT.

The chain carries TRBV28 and TRBJ2-1; D ambiguous. CDR3 length equals 14 residues. Germline-derived CDR1 and CDR2 are MDHEN and SYDVKM. Trimming pared 1 base from V and 2 bases from J, leaving 6 bases between. CDR3 sequence reads: CASSLLSPYNEQFF. DNA of the CDR3: TGTGCCAGCAGTTTATTGTCCCCCTACAATGAGCAGTTCTTC.

At least ten counts were recorded for this clonotype. The chain carries TRBV6-1 and TRBJ2-1; 11 bases agree with TRBD2. With V trimmed by 6 bases and J by 0 bases, 4 bases remained unmatched. CDR1 is MNHNS and CDR2 is SASEGT in the germline V gene. This CDR3 has 16 amino acids. The CDR3, as DNA: TGTGCCAGCAGGGTAGCGGGGGGGATCTCCTACAATGAGCAGTTCTTC. Protein sequence: CASRVAGGISYNEQFF.

This clonotype was counted at least ten times. The V and J genes are TRBV6-5 and TRBJ2-7; 12 bases align to TRBD1. Looked up from germline, CDR1 is MNHEY and CDR2 is SVGAGI. This CDR3 contains 16 residues. The J segment lost 3 bases and the V segment lost 7 bases, leaving 10 bases of the junction unmatched. The chain's CDR3 is CASTPRGTGGLYEQYF. The CDR3 bases are TGTGCCAGCACCCCCAGGGGGACAGGGGGCCTCTACGAGCAGTACTTC.

This chain connects TRBV7-3 to TRBJ2-7; maybe TRBD1 (6 bases). Germline values: CDR1 SGHTA, CDR2 FQGTGA. The ends were cut back, 4 bases at V and 3 bases at J, with 10 bases in the middle. This CDR3 has 13 amino acids. In nucleotides, the CDR3 is TGTGCCAGCAGCTCGGGACATCGCTACGAGCAGTACTTC. Its translation is CASSSGHRYEQYF.

This clonotype was found many times. This chain uses TRBV5-1 with TRBJ2-1; 8 positions agree with TRBD2. This CDR3 is 15 amino acids long. V lost 0 bases, J lost 6 bases, and 5 bases stayed unmatched. CDR1 is SGHRS, CDR2 YFSETQ, per germline. CDR3 bases: TGCGCCAGCAGCTTGGCATCCGGGACTAGCAATGAGCAGTTCTTC. This translates into CASSLASGTSNEQFF.

In its sample, this clonotype was seen many times. V gene TRBV25-1 combines with J gene TRBJ2-4; a weak D match, TRBD2 (6 bases). V was clipped by 2 bases and J by 4 bases, with 12 bases between them. Germline loops: CDR1 MGHDK, CDR2 SYGVNS. The CDR3 runs 15 residues. The CDR3 DNA reads TGTGCCAGCAGTGAAATGAATCGGGGGAAAAACATTCAGTACTTC. It is translated as CASSEMNRGKNIQYF.

This clonotype was detected a few times. The chain couples TRBV7-2 to TRBJ2-1; D gene ambiguous. Germline V CDR1 and CDR2: SGHTA, FQGNSA. This CDR3 spans 13 amino acids. V lost 1 base and J lost 3, with 4 bases in between. Here the CDR3 reads CASSLGFYNEQFF. In DNA form, the CDR3 reads TGTGCCAGCAGCTTAGGTTTCTACAATGAGCAGTTCTTC.

This chain connects TRBV7-3 to TRBJ2-7; 9 nucleotides match TRBD1. The CDR3 has 15 amino acids. Per the germline V gene, CDR1 is SGHTA and CDR2 is FQGTGA. J was trimmed by 2 bases and V by 6 bases; bases with no gene match: 8. CDR3 region: CASSGFRDRAYEQYF. CDR3 sequence (DNA): TGTGCCAGCAGTGGATTCCGGGACAGGGCCTACGAGCAGTACTTC.

In this sample, this clonotype is large. The V and J genes are TRBV21-1 and TRBJ2-4; whether TRBD1, the table's D call, matches the DNA was not checked. TRBV21-1 is a listed pseudogene. The CDR3 extends over 17 amino acids. The CDR3 nucleotides read TGTGCCAGCAGCACTAGGACAGGGCCTTTAGCCAAAAACATTCAGTACTTC. Residues: CASSTRTGPLAKNIQYF.

This clonotype was detected only a few times. This chain links TRBV13 with TRBJ2-6; D remains unclear. Germline V CDR1 and CDR2: PRHDT, FYEKMQ (reference sequence). Trimming left V 5 bases short and J 1 base short, with 12 bases between. CDR3 length: 16 amino acids. The CDR3 DNA sequence: TGTGCCAGCAGCCTTCTAGGCCGGTCTGGGGCCAACGTCCTGACTTTC. Translation gives CASSLLGRSGANVLTF.

This clonotype was seen only a few times. V is TRBV28 and J is TRBJ1-1, with D unclear. V lost 6 bases and J lost 5, with 13 bases in between. Germline V lookup: CDR1 MDHEN, CDR2 SYDVKM. The CDR3 runs to 13 residues. In DNA form, the CDR3 reads TGTGCCAGCAGCCCCTATAGGTGGACTGAAGCTTTCTTT. Residues: CASSPYRWTEAFF.

This rearrangement joins TRBV28 to TRBJ1-5; 10 positions match TRBD1. Germline V gives CDR1 MDHEN, CDR2 SYDVKM. The CDR3 is made up of 14 amino acids. J was trimmed by 7 bases and V by 6 bases; bases with no gene match: 6. The CDR3 is CASRPGTGDQPQHF. CDR3 sequence (DNA): TGTGCCAGCAGGCCCGGGACAGGGGACCAGCCCCAGCATTTT.

In this sample, this clonotype turned up a few times. The chain recombines TRBV5-1 with TRBJ1-2; D perhaps matches TRBD1 (5 bases). Trimming took off 4 bases at V and 4 bases at J, with 8 bases between the two ends. Germline lookup yields CDR1 SGHRS and CDR2 YFSETQ. The CDR3 totals 12 residues. The CDR3 DNA follows: TGCGCCAGCAGCCCGGGGACCTATGGCTACACCTTC. This sequence encodes CASSPGTYGYTF.

This clonotype was counted many times. The chain carries TRBV6-5 and TRBJ1-2; TRBD1 matches at 10 bases. V lost 4 bases and J lost 13; bases outside the gene matches: 9. Per germline, CDR1 MNHEY and CDR2 SVGAGI. This CDR3 region has 13 residues. CDR3 region: CASSSDRGSSSTF. The CDR3 bases are TGTGCCAGCAGTTCGGACAGGGGGTCCTCAAGCACCTTC.

The V gene is TRBV2, the J gene TRBJ2-1; D remains unclear. Germline assignment: CDR1 SNHLY and CDR2 FYNNEI. The CDR3 length is 14 residues. The V end lost 3 bases, the J end lost 4 bases, and 10 bases lay between the germline ends. DNA for the CDR3: TGTGCCAGCAGTGATTTAGGGAAGTACAATGAGCAGTTCTTC. Its translation: CASSDLGKYNEQFF.

The table lists this clonotype with many counts. V and J are TRBV6-1 and TRBJ1-1; D possibly corresponds to TRBD1 (6 bases). This CDR3 is 17 amino acids long. Per the germline V gene, CDR1 is MNHNS and CDR2 is SASEGT. V lost 6 bases and J 1 base, leaving 21 bases between the germline ends. The CDR3 sequence: CASSGWTTGGRNTEAFF. The CDR3 DNA reads TGTGCCAGCAGCGGCTGGACAACTGGGGGCCGGAACACTGAAGCTTTCTTT.

This clonotype has just one count. This chain links TRBV4-1 with TRBJ2-2, with 11 bases aligning to TRBD2. J lost 7 bases, V lost 4 bases, and 11 bases had no gene match. The CDR3 runs 17 residues. CDR1 MGHRA and CDR2 YSYEKL come from the germline V gene. CDR3 coding DNA: TGCGCCAGCAGCCCTCAATCACTAGCGGGAGTTCACGGGGAGCTGTTTTTT. This encodes CASSPQSLAGVHGELFF.

At least ten counts were recorded for this clonotype. This chain connects TRBV20-1 to TRBJ2-1; 11 bases agree with TRBD2. V was pared by 0 bases and J by 0 bases, with 4 bases of the junction left unmatched. Germline CDR1 is DFQATT and CDR2 is SNEGSKA (reference sequence). The CDR3 consists of 17 residues. The CDR3 nucleotides read TGCAGTGCTAGAGATCAACTAGCGGGAGTCTCCTACAATGAGCAGTTCTTC. Encoded protein: CSARDQLAGVSYNEQFF.

As to this clonotype: A clone one base away is much larger, so this may be a read error. The J gene is TRBJ1-1, the V gene TRBV5-1; 7 bases are shared with TRBD1. J lost 4 bases, V lost 3 bases, and 6 bases had no gene match. The CDR3 has 14 amino acids. In germline, CDR1 is SGHRS, CDR2 YFSETQ. DNA for the CDR3: TGCGCCAGCAGCTCCAGGGGGTCTGGCACTGAAGCTTTCTTT. This codes for CASSSRGSGTEAFF.